Listed below are T cell receptor beta chains from one sample, sequenced in a study of blood T cell repertoires in COVID-19. Assay used: immunoSEQ multiplex PCR; TCRdb lists only in-frame clones, some missing. The sample lists hundreds of thousands of clones, approximately 80% occurring once. What was sequenced was peripheral blood. The receptors stem from a woman aged 80 or over with active or convalescent COVID-19. The CDR3 runs from the conserved cysteine through the conserved F or W. D genes are given only for firm matches. Clone size appears in some rows only: once, few, many, or a class for an expanded clone.

-	-	TRBV5-1	TRBJ2-5	TGCGCCAGCAGCTTGCAAGCGCAGGGCCAAGAGACCCAGTACTTC	CASSLQAQGQETQYF
-	TRBD2	TRBV29-1	TRBJ2-3	TGCAGCGTTGGCGGGAGGGCGGGGGGTGGCACAGATACGCAGTATTTT	CSVGGRAGGGTDTQYF
-	TRBD2	TRBV5-1	TRBJ2-3	TGCGCCAGCAGCTTGTACGGGGGGGCAAGGAGGACAGATACGCAGTATTTT	CASSLYGGARRTDTQYF
-	TRBD1	TRBV24-1	TRBJ2-7	TGTGCCACCAGTGAGGCAGGGGGCTTCATTGGCGAGCAGTACTTC	CATSEAGGFIGEQYF
-	-	TRBV5-4	TRBJ2-4	TGTGCCAGCAGCTTGAACAGGGAAATAGCCAAAAACATTCAGTACTTC	CASSLNREIAKNIQYF
-	TRBD1	TRBV29-1	TRBJ1-2	TGCAGCGTTGATGGGACAGGTAGCCGCTATGGCTACACCTTC	CSVDGTGSRYGYTF
-	TRBD2	TRBV7-3	TRBJ2-1	TGTGCCAGCAGCCTAAATAGGCCTAGCGGATACAATGAGCAGTTCTTC	CASSLNRPSGYNEQFF
few	TRBD1	TRBV4-3	TRBJ2-7	TGCGCCAGCAGCCAGGGCGGACAGGGCCGGTACGAGCAGTACTTC	CASSQGGQGRYEQYF
-	-	TRBV25-1	TRBJ2-1	TGTGCCAGCAGTGATCGGCAGGGGTCGTACAATGAGCAGTTCTTC	CASSDRQGSYNEQFF
-	-	TRBV11-1	TRBJ2-1	TGTGCCAGCAGCTTAGAAGGGGGGGTGAATGAGCAGTTCTTC	CASSLEGGVNEQFF
-	TRBD1	TRBV28	TRBJ2-7	TGTGCCAGCAGTCCCCACGGTATAGGACAGGGGTCCTACGAGCAGTACTTC	CASSPHGIGQGSYEQYF
-	-	TRBV6-5	TRBJ1-1	TGTGCCAGCAGCCGGGGGGCCGATCTGGGCACTGAAGCTTTCTTT	CASSRGADLGTEAFF
-	-	TRBV6-2/TRBV6-3	TRBJ1-2	TGTGCCAGCAGCAAACAGGCGGACTATGGCTACACCTTC	CASSKQADYGYTF
-	-	TRBV6-5	TRBJ1-2	TGTGCCAGCAGTTACTCGACACACTATGGCTACACCTTC	CASSYSTHYGYTF
-	-	TRBV5-1	TRBJ2-1	TGCGCCAGCAGCTTGGAGACAGGATACAATGAGCAGTTCTTC	CASSLETGYNEQFF
-	-	TRBV7-2	TRBJ2-7	TGTGCCAGCAGCTTAGGTTGGGGCAGGGGTTTGTCCTCCGAGCAGTACTTC	CASSLGWGRGLSSEQYF
-	TRBD1	TRBV3-1/TRBV3-2	TRBJ2-7	TGTGCCAGCAGCCTTCCGGGACAGTTAGCCTACGAGCAGTACTTC	CASSLPGQLAYEQYF
once	-	TRBV6-6	TRBJ1-1	TGTGCCAGCAGTTACTCGTTGGGGGGCACTGAAGCTTTCTTT	CASSYSLGGTEAFF
-	TRBD1	TRBV2	TRBJ1-6	TGTGCCAGCAGTGAGAACAGGGGATCACCCCTCCACTTT	CASSENRGSPLHF
few	-	TRBV5-1	TRBJ2-7	TGCGCCAGCAGATCCGGGAGCAACCCTTACGAGCAGTACTTC	CASRSGSNPYEQYF
-	TRBD1	TRBV5-1	TRBJ2-1	TGCGCCAGCAGCAGTCTCCAGGGGGTGGACAATGAGCAGTTCTTC	CASSSLQGVDNEQFF
-	-	TRBV2	TRBJ1-5	TGTGCCAGCAGTGATGTCACAGTTGGTCAGCCCCAGCATTTT	CASSDVTVGQPQHF
-	-	TRBV11-3	TRBJ2-2	TGTGCCAGCAGCTCCCAAGGGGGGGCGCGACCCACCGGGGAGCTGTTTTTT	CASSSQGGARPTGELFF
-	-	TRBV28	TRBJ1-1	TGTGCCAGCAGTTTTCGGGAACACACTGAAGCTTTCTTT	CASSFREHTEAFF
-	-	TRBV15	TRBJ1-2	TGTGCCACCAGCAGAGCCCCAGGACAATCCTATGGCTACACCTTC	CATSRAPGQSYGYTF
-	TRBD2	TRBV5-1	TRBJ2-3	TGCGCCAGCAGCCCGGGACCCGCGGGAGGGGACACAGATACGCAGTATTTT	CASSPGPAGGDTDTQYF
-	-	TRBV6-5	TRBJ2-5	TGTGCCAGCAGACCCCCAGGGGAGCAGACCCAGTACTTC	CASRPPGEQTQYF
-	-	TRBV23-1	TRBJ2-7	TGCGCCAGCAGTCATAATCAGCAGTACTTC	CASSHNQQYF
-	TRBD2	TRBV3-1/TRBV3-2	TRBJ2-1	TGTGCCAGCAGCCAAAGAGGAGTGGCGGGAGTGGAGCAGTTCTTC	CASSQRGVAGVEQFF
-	-	TRBV11-3	TRBJ1-1	TGTGCCAGCAGCTTAGATAGCAGGGGCACTGAAGCTTTCTTT	CASSLDSRGTEAFF
once	-	TRBV15	TRBJ1-4	TGTGCCACCAGCAGAATGCTATCTGCAACTAATGAAAAACTGTTTTTT	CATSRMLSATNEKLFF
-	-	TRBV28	TRBJ2-4	TGTGCCAGCAGTTTATGGGCACTAGGAGCCAAAAACATTCAGTACTTC	CASSLWALGAKNIQYF
once	-	TRBV7-6	TRBJ2-3	TGTGCCAGCAGCTTAGACGGGAGCCCGGGAGATACGCAGTATTTT	CASSLDGSPGDTQYF
-	TRBD2	TRBV19	TRBJ2-5	TGTGCCAGTAGTCAAATAGGGAGGGCAGCCAGGACCCAGTACTTC	CASSQIGRAARTQYF
few	TRBD1	TRBV6-1	TRBJ1-1	TGTGCCAGCAGTGAAAGAGACACAGGGGTTCGCTCGTCTTTCTTT	CASSERDTGVRSSFF
-	-	TRBV5-1	TRBJ2-1	TGCGCCAGCAGCTTCACGACCCAGGTGGGTGAGCAGTTCTTC	CASSFTTQVGEQFF
-	TRBD2	TRBV10-3	TRBJ2-7	TGTGCCATCTCCGGGACTAGCGGAAACTACGAGCAGTACTTC	CAISGTSGNYEQYF
-	TRBD1	TRBV6-5	TRBJ1-5	TGTGCCAGCAGACCGACAGGGTTTAGGAATCAGCCCCAGCATTTT	CASRPTGFRNQPQHF
-	-	TRBV28	TRBJ2-7	TGTGCCAGCAGGAGCCAGGGAAGGGCGTCCTACGAGCAGTACTTC	CASRSQGRASYEQYF
-	-	TRBV19	TRBJ1-1	TGTGCCAGTAGTAAAACTGGGAACACTGAAGCTTTCTTT	CASSKTGNTEAFF
-	TRBD2	TRBV7-2	TRBJ2-1	TGTGCCAGCAGCGCTCCCCAGGGAACTAGCGGGCCTTACAATGAGCAGTTCTTC	CASSAPQGTSGPYNEQFF
-	TRBD2	TRBV18	TRBJ2-1	TGTGCCAGCTCACCACCGGCGGGGGGCACTTACAATGAGCAGTTCTTC	CASSPPAGGTYNEQFF
-	-	TRBV19	TRBJ1-5	TGTGCCAGTAGTATTTTCGGGAGCAATCAGCCCCAGCATTTT	CASSIFGSNQPQHF
-	-	TRBV20-1	TRBJ1-2	TGCAGTGCTAGTGGAGTCTATGGCTACACCTTC	CSASGVYGYTF